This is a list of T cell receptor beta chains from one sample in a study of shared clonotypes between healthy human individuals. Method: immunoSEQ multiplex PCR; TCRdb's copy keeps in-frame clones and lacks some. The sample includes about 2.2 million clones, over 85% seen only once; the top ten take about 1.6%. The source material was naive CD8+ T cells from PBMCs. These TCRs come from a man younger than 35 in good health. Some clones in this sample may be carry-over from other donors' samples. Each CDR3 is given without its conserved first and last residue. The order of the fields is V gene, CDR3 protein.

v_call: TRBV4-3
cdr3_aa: ASSQVLVQGVNYGYT

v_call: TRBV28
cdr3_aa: ASSFGTRTYTQY

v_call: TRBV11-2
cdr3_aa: ASSLGPTRQETQY

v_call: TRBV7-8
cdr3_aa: ASNPHRGFTEAF

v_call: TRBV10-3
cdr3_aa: AISEDSRSYEQY

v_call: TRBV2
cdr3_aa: ASIGTSGASSYNEQF

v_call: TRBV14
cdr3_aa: ASSQEGRPPFNEQF

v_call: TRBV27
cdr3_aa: ASSPRQGNNEKLF

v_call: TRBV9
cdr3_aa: ASSVSGLAEVEQY

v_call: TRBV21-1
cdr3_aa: ASRFRGGTGELF

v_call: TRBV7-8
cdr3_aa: ASSLTAKQGMDGELF

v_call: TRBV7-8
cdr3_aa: ASSLPGHTNSYEQY

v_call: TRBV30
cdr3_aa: AWRGTGGYEQY

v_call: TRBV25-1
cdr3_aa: ASGKQGSNYGYT

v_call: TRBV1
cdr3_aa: TSNRQDGYT

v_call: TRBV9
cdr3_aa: ASSAHRVDTGELF

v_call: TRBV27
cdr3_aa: ASSFGLTYNEQF

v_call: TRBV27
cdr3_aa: ASSLEGMGSTDTQY

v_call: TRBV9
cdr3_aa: ASSVVERGGDEQY

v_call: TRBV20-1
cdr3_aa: GLRGTPLH

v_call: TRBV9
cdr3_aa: ASSEGESGTSGYEQY

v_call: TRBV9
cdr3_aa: ASSTRDTQY

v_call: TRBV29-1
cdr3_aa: SVRSEANTGELF

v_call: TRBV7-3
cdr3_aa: ASSSGTSGNNEQF

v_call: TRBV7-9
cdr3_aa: ASSSTGDGYT

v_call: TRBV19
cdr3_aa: ASATGSTEAF

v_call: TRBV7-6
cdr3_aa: ASSLVPSTGSETQY

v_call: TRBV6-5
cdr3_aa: ASSYSPETQY

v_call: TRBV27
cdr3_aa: ASSLYDRGLAF

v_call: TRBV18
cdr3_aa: ASLPTPLGLTGELF

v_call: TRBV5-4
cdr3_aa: ASSAWTRQPEAFYGYT

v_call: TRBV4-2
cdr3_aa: ASSQGTDTNEKLF

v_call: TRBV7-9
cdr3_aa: ASRRGSYNEQF

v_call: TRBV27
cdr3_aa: ASSLRPGLGAYEQY

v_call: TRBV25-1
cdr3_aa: ASKGKRTSGNEQF

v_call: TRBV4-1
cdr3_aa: ASSHLQGLGYT

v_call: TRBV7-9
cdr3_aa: ASSFDGELF

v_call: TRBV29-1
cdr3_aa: SVDRGPGYT

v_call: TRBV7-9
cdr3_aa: ASSSDRGAETQY

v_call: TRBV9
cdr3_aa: ASSVQSNTEAF

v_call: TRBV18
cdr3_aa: ASSGRFSGLAGEETQY

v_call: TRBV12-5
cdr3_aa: ASAPAGAWGTQY

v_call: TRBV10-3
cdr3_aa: AISDRGDSSYNEQF

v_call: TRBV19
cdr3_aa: ASSIPPGGELF

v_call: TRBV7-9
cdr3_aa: ASSLGDRAQS

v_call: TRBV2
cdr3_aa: ASSDGTVGWETQY

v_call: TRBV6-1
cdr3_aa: ASPRLYQEGEY

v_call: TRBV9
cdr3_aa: ASSVAGLSYEQY

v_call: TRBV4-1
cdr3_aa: ASSQEVGISGRSEQY

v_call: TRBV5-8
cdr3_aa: ASSLKFGRRYEQY

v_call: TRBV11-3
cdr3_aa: ASSLVRGESEKLF

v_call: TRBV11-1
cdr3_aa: ASSQGLAGGNEQF